These 3 T cell receptor beta chains were sequenced from one sample in a study of cytomegalovirus exposure and HLA in healthy donors. PCR used 60 Vbeta primers and 13 Jbeta primers. TCRdb keeps only in-frame clones here, not all; method: immunoSEQ multiplex PCR. The table shows about 190,000 clones, with nearly 80% occurring only once. Sequenced: PBMCs. These receptor sequences come from a woman aged 30 to 39 in good health and CMV-seropositive.

The CDR3 region is CASSTGVQETQYF. In nucleotides, the CDR3 is TGCGCCAGCAGTACAGGGGTGCAAGAGACCCAGTACTTC. V and J are TRBV10-1 and TRBJ2-5; 7 nucleotides agree with TRBD1. The CDR3 has 13 residues. V gave up 5 bases and J gave up 2 bases; unmatched junction bases: 2. Germline V gene lookup returns CDR1 WNHNN and CDR2 SYGVQD (reference sequence).

This chain links TRBV2 with TRBJ2-7; TRBD2 is a possible D gene (6 bases). Germline loops: CDR1 SNHLY, CDR2 FYNNEI. V dropped 5 bases and J dropped 7 bases, with 9 bases sitting between them. This CDR3 spans 11 amino acids. The CDR3 DNA reads TGTGCCAGCAGTTTCGCGGGGGAGCAGTACTTC. It codes for CASSFAGEQYF. The full variable domain, rest sourced from reference TRBV2 and TRBJ2-7, is EPEVTQTPSHQVTQMGQEVILRCVPISNHLYFYWYRQILGQKVEFLVSFYNNEISEKSEIFDDQFSVERPDGSNFTLKIRSTKLEDSAMYFCASSFAGEQYFGPGTRLTVT.

With respect to this clone: The junction differs from germline at one of its ends, possibly a read error. This sequence joins TRBV6-1 and TRBJ1-1; 8 positions match TRBD1. Germline V gene lookup returns CDR1 MNHNS and CDR2 SASEGT. The CDR3 sequence is 14 residues long. The CDR3 sequence is CASSPRTGPTRLSF. The CDR3 DNA follows: TGTGCCAGCAGCCCCAGGACAGGGCCGACACGGCTCTCCTTT.